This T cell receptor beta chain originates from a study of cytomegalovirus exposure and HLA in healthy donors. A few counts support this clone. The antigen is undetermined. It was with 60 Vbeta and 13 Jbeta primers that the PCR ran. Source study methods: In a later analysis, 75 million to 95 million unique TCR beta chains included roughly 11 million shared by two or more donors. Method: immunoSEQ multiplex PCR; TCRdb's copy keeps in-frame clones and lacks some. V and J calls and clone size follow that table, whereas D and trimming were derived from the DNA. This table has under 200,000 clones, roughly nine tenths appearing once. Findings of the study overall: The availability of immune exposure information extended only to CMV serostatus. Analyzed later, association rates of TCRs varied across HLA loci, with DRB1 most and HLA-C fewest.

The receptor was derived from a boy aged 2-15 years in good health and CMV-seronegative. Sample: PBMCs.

The CDR3 DNA is TGCGCCAGCAGCTTGACAGCCAATAATTCACCCCTCCACTTT. Translating gives CASSLTANNSPLHF. The chain combines TRBV5-1 with TRBJ1-6; D ambiguous. Trimming removed 1 base from V and 5 bases from J, with 7 bases in between. In germline, CDR1 is SGHRS, CDR2 YFSETQ. The CDR3 consists of 14 residues.